This is a list of T cell receptor beta chains from one sample in a study of T-cell memory formation after mild COVID-19. TCRdb passed the 5' RACE reads through MiXCR, listing each CDR3 protein once. The top ten clones hold approximately 20% of a sample with around 250,000 distinct CDR3 sequences, roughly a tenth of them seen once. Specimen: PBMCs or a T cell subset sorted from them (not recorded which). The receptors were sampled from a man younger than 35 who had mild COVID-19 (a few samples of this study predate the infection). Cell type and time point are not known. Both conserved end residues are part of each CDR3. A D gene is named only where the DNA matches it firmly. Expanded clones get a size class; other rows say once, few or many, or leave the size out.

CASSYGLWKTQYF . TRBJ2-5 TRBV12-3/TRBV12-4 .
CASSLARVEAFF few TRBJ1-1 TRBV7-2 .
CATGDENTGELFF many TRBJ2-2 TRBV24-1 .
CASSSDTPNTGELFF few TRBJ2-2 TRBV7-2 .
CASSEGLAVPTDTQYF few TRBJ2-3 TRBV5-1 TRBD2
CASSVLTGRAGETQYF . TRBJ2-5 TRBV7-2 TRBD1
CASTAGSYEQYF . TRBJ2-7 TRBV12-3/TRBV12-4 .
CASSGTGATEAFF many TRBJ1-1 TRBV7-2 .
CASTDRTSGGAPSTDTQYF . TRBJ2-3 TRBV11-2 TRBD2
CSVYTNYGYTF . TRBJ1-2 TRBV29-1 .
CASSSPDDLYEQYF . TRBJ2-7 TRBV7-2 .
CASSYVSGTYNEQFF . TRBJ2-1 TRBV6-5 .
CASSGGQGVYNEQFF . TRBJ2-1 TRBV9 TRBD1
CASSFNLGELFF few TRBJ2-2 TRBV5-1 .
CASSLFLRLYNEQFF . TRBJ2-1 TRBV12-3/TRBV12-4 .